These 27 T cell receptor beta chains came from one sample sequenced in a study of T cells after yellow fever vaccination. TCRdb redid the calling of the 5' RACE reads with MiXCR, one entry per CDR3 protein. The repertoire holds under 80,000 distinct CDR3 sequences, 6% to 7.5% seen once, with 36% in the top ten. Sequencing was performed on CD8+ T cells sorted from PBMCs, taken 15 days after the yellow fever booster vaccination. These receptors all stem from a man under 40 who received the YFV17D yellow fever vaccine.

In its sample, this clonotype was seen many times. The chain employs TRBV5-1 and TRBJ2-7; D uncertain. CDR1 is SGHRS and CDR2 is YFSETQ in the germline V gene. The CDR3 runs to 15 residues. V lost 2 bases to trimming and J lost 3 bases, with 15 bases between them. CDR3: CASSFSHSQDYEQYF. CDR3 sequence (DNA): TGCGCCAGCAGCTTCTCGCACTCCCAAGACTACGAGCAGTACTTC.

Ten or more counts support this clonotype. The chain carries TRBV29-1 and TRBJ2-7; D gene ambiguous. The CDR3 runs 13 residues. The V end was cut by 1 base, the J end by 6 bases, with 13 bases between. Germline V gene data show CDR1 as SQVTM and CDR2 as ANQGSEA. CDR3 bases: TGCAGCGTTGAAGGGGGTTGGTTGGCCGAGCAGTACTTC. Encoded protein: CSVEGGWLAEQYF.

This clonotype appeared a few times. V and J are TRBV7-2 and TRBJ1-6; unclear D gene. The ends were cut back, 5 bases at V and 7 bases at J, with 12 bases in the middle. Germline assignment: CDR1 SGHTA and CDR2 FQGNSA. This CDR3 comprises 14 residues. The CDR3 protein is CASSPLGYNSPLHF. The CDR3 nucleotides read TGTGCCAGCAGCCCTCTGGGGTACAATTCACCCCTCCACTTT. Drawing the rest from reference TRBV7-2 and TRBJ1-6, the complete variable domain is GAGVSQSPSNKVTEKGKDVELRCDPISGHTALYWYRQSLGQGLEFLIYFQGNSAPDKSGLPSDRFSAERTGGSVSTLTIQRTQQEDSAVYLCASSPLGYNSPLHFGNGTRLTVT.

Many counts were recorded for this clonotype. The rearrangement joins TRBV20-1 to TRBJ2-4, with TRBD2 as a possible D gene (6 bases). This CDR3 comprises 15 residues. V was trimmed by 6 bases and J by 1 base, leaving 16 bases between them. Germline CDR1 reads DFQATT; CDR2 reads SNEGSKA (reference sequence). The CDR3 loop reads CSAEDSGRAKNIQYF. CDR3 nucleotide sequence: TGCAGTGCCGAAGACAGCGGGCGGGCCAAAAACATTCAGTACTTC.

This clonotype occurred a few times. The CDR3 region is CASMERGPSGLKGWEQYF. The CDR3 bases are TGTGCCAGCATGGAGAGAGGCCCATCAGGGCTAAAAGGGTGGGAGCAGTACTTC. This sequence joins TRBV6-2 or TRBV6-3 and TRBJ2-7; the D gene is possibly TRBD1 (5 bases). V gave up 7 bases and J gave up 7 bases, with 32 bases separating them. There are 18 residues in the CDR3. Germline CDR1 reads MNHEY; CDR2 reads SVGEGT.

This clonotype was seen at least ten times. V is TRBV20-1 and J is TRBJ2-2; tentative D call: TRBD2 (6 bases). Trimming shortened V by 0 bases and J by 5 bases, and 16 bases separated the two germline ends. The CDR3 is 16 residues long. Germline V gives CDR1 DFQATT, CDR2 SNEGSKA (reference sequence). The CDR3 region is CSARDFLREETGELFF. The CDR3 DNA follows: TGCAGTGCTAGAGATTTCTTGCGGGAAGAGACCGGGGAGCTGTTTTTT.

At least ten counts were recorded for this clonotype. V gene TRBV30 combines with J gene TRBJ2-2, with D possibly being TRBD2 (6 bases). V was shortened by 5 bases and J by 7 bases, with 23 bases between the two germline ends. Germline V gene sequence: CDR1 GTSNPN, CDR2 SVGIG (reference sequence). This CDR3 region has 16 residues. Here the CDR3 DNA reads TGTGCCTGGGAAACTAGCCGGGCCCCAATGGGCGGGGAGCTGTTTTTT. Protein: CAWETSRAPMGGELFF.

V is TRBV18 and J is TRBJ2-7; D is uncertain. Looked up from germline, CDR1 is KGHSH and CDR2 is LQKENI. The CDR3 consists of 14 residues. V lost 3 bases and J 4 bases, leaving 13 bases between the germline ends. CDR3 nucleotide sequence: TGTGCCAGCTCACCCGGGTATCTAGGATACGAGCAGTACTTC. The encoded protein is CASSPGYLGYEQYF.

This clonotype was picked up many times. CDR3 coding DNA: TGTGCCAGCAGCCATGGTTTGGAGACCCAGTACTTC. Amino acids: CASSHGLETQYF. The chain uses TRBV6-2 or TRBV6-3 and TRBJ2-5, with unresolved D. The CDR3 is 12 amino acids. Looked up from germline, CDR1 is MNHEY and CDR2 is SVGEGT. The V and J ends lost 6 bases and 5 bases respectively, with 10 bases between them.

This clonotype was seen a few times. J is TRBJ2-1 and V is TRBV4-2, with TRBD2 matching over 8 bases. Germline-derived CDR1 and CDR2 are LGHNA and YNFKEQ. The length of the CDR3 is 14 residues. With V trimmed by 0 bases and J by 7 bases, 2 bases remained unmatched. CDR3 residues: CASSQETSGNEQFF. The DNA of the CDR3 is TGTGCCAGCAGCCAAGAAACTAGCGGTAATGAGCAGTTCTTC.

A note on this clonotype: A clone one base away is much larger, so this may be a read error. V and J are TRBV5-1 and TRBJ2-7, with D uncertain. V was pared by 4 bases and J by 7 bases, with 12 bases between. This CDR3 is built from 12 residues. Looked up from germline, CDR1 is SGHRS and CDR2 is YFSETQ. The CDR3 loop reads CASSMDGWEQYF. CDR3 coding DNA: TGCGCCAGCAGCATGGACGGCTGGGAGCAGTACTTC.

This clonotype was counted at least ten times. The V call is TRBV4-1, the J call TRBJ2-1; weak D call: TRBD1 (6 bases). The germline gives CDR1 MGHRA, CDR2 YSYEKL. This CDR3 is built from 15 residues. Trimming took 0 bases from V and 6 from J, leaving 12 bases between them. This CDR3 is CASSQEDSPANEQFF. CDR3 DNA sequence: TGCGCCAGCAGCCAAGAGGACAGCCCGGCCAATGAGCAGTTCTTC.

In this sample, this clonotype turned up many times. Here the CDR3 reads CASRRTGGLNEQYF. The CDR3 DNA sequence: TGTGCCAGCAGAAGAACAGGGGGCTTAAACGAGCAGTACTTC. The V and J genes are TRBV27 and TRBJ2-7; 9 bases match TRBD1. The junction had 8 bases not matched to a gene; V was cut back by 6 bases and J by 5 bases. Germline values: CDR1 MNHEY, CDR2 SMNVEV (reference sequence). There are 14 residues in the CDR3.

This clonotype has at least ten counts. V is TRBV6-5 and J is TRBJ2-3, with 13 bases matching TRBD2. This CDR3 region has 17 residues. The V gene's germline CDR1 is MNHEY and CDR2 SVGAGI. The J segment lost 4 bases and the V segment lost 5 bases, leaving 9 bases of the junction unmatched. The chain's CDR3 is CASSPRRGLAGSDTQYF. CDR3 DNA sequence: TGTGCCAGCAGTCCCCGGCGGGGACTAGCGGGATCAGATACGCAGTATTTT.

V is TRBV3-1 and J is TRBJ2-1; no reliable D call. V was clipped by 3 bases and J by 6 bases, with 6 bases between them. This CDR3 region has 12 residues. CDR1 is LGHDT and CDR2 is YNNKEL in the germline V gene (reference sequence). The CDR3 protein is CASSHVVNEQFF. The CDR3 DNA reads TGTGCCAGCAGCCATGTGGTCAATGAGCAGTTCTTC.

The gene calls are TRBV29-1 and TRBJ1-2; 7 bases map to TRBD1. This CDR3 has 11 amino acids. Trimming took 6 bases from V and 5 from J; bases not matched to a gene: 3. Per the germline V gene, CDR1 is SQVTM and CDR2 is ANQGSEA. The CDR3 sequence is CSVGDRYGYTF. The CDR3 bases are TGCAGCGTGGGGGACAGATATGGCTACACCTTC.

This clonotype has ten or more counts. The rearrangement joins TRBV10-3 to TRBJ2-7; perhaps D is TRBD1 or TRBD2 (5 bases each). Germline CDR1 ENHRY, CDR2 SYGVKD. The CDR3 is made up of 13 amino acids. The V gene lost 10 bases and the J gene lost 2 bases, with 15 bases spanning the gap. The CDR3 loop reads CATLRDGTYEQYF. As DNA, the CDR3 is TGTGCCACCCTCCGGGACGGGACCTACGAGCAGTACTTC.

V is TRBV14 and J is TRBJ2-3; D is perhaps TRBD1 (6 bases). There are 14 residues in the CDR3. Germline CDR1 and CDR2: SGHDN and FVKESK. V lost 5 bases, J lost 4 bases, and 13 bases lay in between. Here the CDR3 reads CASSAKDSSDTQYF. CDR3 nucleotides: TGTGCCAGCAGCGCAAAGGACAGCTCAGATACGCAGTATTTT. Full variable domain (rest looked up from reference TRBV14 and TRBJ2-3): EAGVTQFPSHSVIEKGQTVTLRCDPISGHDNLYWYRRVMGKEIKFLLHFVKESKQDESGMPNNRFLAERTGGTYSTLKVQPAELEDSGVYFCASSAKDSSDTQYFGPGTRLTVL.

The chain uses TRBV6-2 or TRBV6-3 and TRBJ2-2; the D call may be TRBD1 or TRBD2 (6 bases each). Germline CDR1 MNHEY, CDR2 SVGEGT. V dropped 0 bases and J dropped 6 bases, with 23 bases sitting between them. The CDR3 is made up of 19 amino acids. Written as DNA, the CDR3 is TGTGCCAGCAGTTACTCGATTGGGGGCGGGATTCGTTTCTCCGGGGAGCTGTTTTTT. It is translated as CASSYSIGGGIRFSGELFF.

This clonotype was detected ten times or more. This chain uses TRBV20-1 with TRBJ2-1, with a tentative D call TRBD2 (6 bases). Trimming left V 3 bases short and J 6 bases short, with 18 bases between. CDR1 is DFQATT and CDR2 is SNEGSKA in the germline V gene (reference sequence). CDR3 length: 15 amino acids. CDR3: CSARPLLALANEQFF. The CDR3 coding sequence is TGCAGTGCTAGGCCTCTACTAGCTTTAGCCAATGAGCAGTTCTTC.

The sample holds many counts of this clonotype. V gene TRBV18 combines with J gene TRBJ2-7; 7 bases match TRBD1. The ends lost 1 base at V and 2 bases at J; junction bases unmatched: 2. The CDR3 covers 14 residues. The germline V gene encodes CDR1 KGHSH and CDR2 LQKENI. The CDR3 sequence is CASSPRDRTYEQYF. The CDR3 nucleotides are TGTGCCAGCTCACCACGGGACAGAACCTACGAGCAGTACTTC.

This clonotype was recorded at least ten times. The chain uses TRBV25-1 and TRBJ2-7, with 8 bases aligning to TRBD1. The CDR3 is 15 residues long. The J segment lost 3 bases and the V segment lost 4 bases, leaving 8 bases of the junction unmatched. Germline CDR1 and CDR2: MGHDK and SYGVNS. CDR3 amino acids: CASSGTGRGGYEQYF. In DNA, the CDR3 is TGTGCCAGCAGTGGGACAGGGAGAGGGGGCTACGAGCAGTACTTC.

In its sample, this clonotype was seen many times. The chain is built from TRBV11-2 and TRBJ1-2; D is unresolved. CDR1 SGHAT and CDR2 FQNNGV come from the germline V gene. There are 13 residues in the CDR3. V was trimmed by 4 bases and J by 2 bases, leaving 8 bases between them. DNA for the CDR3: TGTGCCAGCAGCTCCGGGGAGAACTATGGCTACACCTTC. Translation: CASSSGENYGYTF. Using reference TRBV11-2 and TRBJ1-2 for the parts outside the CDR3, the full variable domain is EAGVAQSPRYKIIEKRQSVAFWCNPISGHATLYWYQQILGQGPKLLIQFQNNGVVDDSQLPKDRFSAERLKGVDSTLKIQPAKLEDSAVYLCASSSGENYGYTFGSGTRLTVV.

This clonotype was seen ten or more times. This chain links TRBV4-3 with TRBJ2-3; 9 nucleotides line up with TRBD2. Germline V gene data show CDR1 as LGHNA and CDR2 as YSLEER. This CDR3 is 15 amino acids long. The V gene end was trimmed by 4 bases and the J gene end by 1 base; junction bases not matched to a gene: 3. DNA for the CDR3: TGCGCCAGCAGCCCTAGCGGGATGGGCACAGATACGCAGTATTTT. Amino acids: CASSPSGMGTDTQYF.

In this sample, this clonotype turned up many times. The V and J genes are TRBV6-5 and TRBJ1-5; possibly TRBD1 for D (6 bases). Trimming removed 4 bases from V and 1 base from J, with 14 bases in between. Germline V gene data show CDR1 as MNHEY and CDR2 as SVGAGI. The CDR3 contains 16 residues. The CDR3 DNA sequence: TGTGCCAGCAGTTCACAGGGTCTGATGAGCAATCAGCCCCAGCATTTT. This sequence encodes CASSSQGLMSNQPQHF.

Ten or more counts support this clonotype. V gene TRBV27 combines with J gene TRBJ2-5; unclear D gene. Germline V gene lookup returns CDR1 MNHEY and CDR2 SMNVEV (reference sequence). The CDR3 is made up of 12 amino acids. The chain's CDR3 is CATHGPRETQYF. CDR3 bases: TGTGCGACCCACGGTCCGAGGGAGACCCAGTACTTC.

This clonotype appeared many times. The chain employs TRBV5-1 and TRBJ2-7; TRBD1 matches 7 bases. This CDR3 contains 12 residues. The germline V gene has CDR1 SGHRS and CDR2 YFSETQ. J was trimmed by 4 bases and V by 4 bases; bases with no gene match: 2. The CDR3 here is CASSVTGYEQYF. The CDR3 nucleotides read TGCGCCAGCAGCGTGACAGGGTACGAGCAGTACTTC.